Listed here is a single T cell receptor beta chain. Primers included in the PCR were 60 Vbeta and 13 Jbeta primers. Using immunoSEQ multiplex PCR, the repertoire was profiled, and TCRdb retains in-frame clones only, with some absent. Listed are 95,000 to 150,000 clones; 3.6% falls within the top ten. The data are from a study of cytomegalovirus exposure and HLA in healthy donors. Sequenced sample: PBMCs. This TCR came from a man between 18 and 29 years old in good health and CMV-seronegative.

CDR3 residues: CAARSASGANVLTF. The CDR3 bases are TGTGCCGCACGGAGTGCATCGGGGGCCAACGTCCTGACTTTC. The V call is TRBV10-3, the J call TRBJ2-6; no clear D. CDR1 and CDR2 (germline): ENHRY, SYGVKD. Trimming stripped 11 bases from V and 4 bases from J, with 15 bases between. The CDR3 is 14 amino acids.